The clone carrying this T cell receptor (beta chain) was counted a few times. What it binds is unknown. The sample originates from a study of naive and memory T cell subsets. The treatment here: skin biopsy from PPD injection site in Mantoux-positive individual. TCR cDNA received a 3' ligated oligonucleotide that carried a UMI. Skin biopsies came from PPD injection sites in Mantoux-positive individuals. Findings of the study overall: Potentially, T cell activation and differentiation skew this RNA-based measurement.

The SP2 primer and nested alpha and beta constant region primers amplified ligated cDNA in four rounds. TCRdb re-called the UMI-ligation and nested PCR reads through MiXCR, storing one row per CDR3 protein. The sample holds more than 30,000 distinct CDR3 sequences; approximately 11% are singletons and the top ten take 3.5% to 5%. Sequencing was performed on skin, taken from a tuberculin skin test site. The receptor comes from an adult in good health.

CDR3 DNA sequence: TGTGCCAGCAGTGGGGGGGACAGGGGGAATGAGCAGTTCTTC. Protein product: CASSGGDRGNEQFF. The chain uses TRBV6-6 and TRBJ2-1; TRBD1 agrees at 11 bases. The CDR3 is 14 residues long. The J segment lost 7 bases and the V segment lost 5 bases, leaving 4 bases of the junction unmatched. The germline CDR1 and CDR2 sequences are MNHNY and SVGAGI (reference sequence).